Listed here is a single TCR beta chain. Its antigen is unknown. The sample is drawn from a study of identical twins. Study-wide findings and caveats: Beta out-of-frame sequences showed weaker excess twin sharing. These conclusions were based on statistical analysis (cross-sectional, not following the same donors). Models underestimated out-of-frame TCR alpha sharing in monozygotic twins.

TCRdb re-called the 5' RACE reads through MiXCR, storing one row per CDR3 protein. The sample includes about 210,000 distinct CDR3 sequences, around a tenth of them seen just once. CDR1 and CDR2 from the germline V gene are SGHRS and YFSETQ. The CDR3 spans 14 residues. V lost 4 bases and J 2 bases, leaving 9 bases between the germline ends. The sample taken for sequencing was memory (CD45RO+) T cells sorted from blood. The TCR comes from a woman younger than 35 in good health. The rearrangement joins TRBV5-1 to TRBJ1-4; D uncertain. DNA of the CDR3: TGCGCCAGCAGCCGAGGACGGACTAATGAAAAACTGTTTTTT. Translating gives CASSRGRTNEKLFF.